The rows below give T cell receptor beta chains drawn from one sample of a study of identical twins. One entry per CDR3 protein, called by TCRdb with MiXCR from the 5' RACE reads. The sample holds fewer than 500,000 distinct CDR3 sequences, around 15% seen once. The same data also went into a second study, on yellow fever vaccine responses in identical twins.

Sequenced input: CD4+ T cells sorted from blood. The receptors stem from a woman between 18 and 29 years old in good health. Each CDR3 is given with its conserved first and last residue. D genes are given only for firm matches. Expanded clones get a size class; other rows say once, few or many, or leave the size out.

j_call d_call clone_size v_call cdr3_aa cdr3_nt
TRBJ2-1 . many TRBV7-9 CASSLRTIGNEQFF TGTGCCAGCAGCCTCCGAACCATTGGCAATGAGCAGTTCTTC
TRBJ1-1 . many TRBV6-5 CASSYWGEDTEAFF TGTGCCAGCAGTTACTGGGGGGAGGACACTGAAGCTTTCTTT
TRBJ2-7 TRBD2 . TRBV24-1 CATSDASGNAYEQYF TGTGCCACCAGTGACGCAAGCGGGAACGCCTACGAGCAGTACTTC
TRBJ2-7 . . TRBV14 CASSQAWGRPPYEQYF TGTGCCAGCAGCCAAGCTTGGGGCAGGCCACCCTACGAGCAGTACTTC
TRBJ2-1 . few TRBV6-1 CASTPGGGYNEQFF TGTGCCAGTACCCCCGGGGGCGGTTACAATGAGCAGTTCTTC
TRBJ2-3 . . TRBV29-1 CSVAVTDTQYF TGCAGCGTTGCCGTTACAGATACGCAGTATTTT
TRBJ1-1 . . TRBV28 CASSFLGRGDEAFF TGTGCCAGCAGTTTTCTGGGCAGGGGCGATGAAGCTTTCTTT
TRBJ2-2 . few TRBV4-2 CASSHLTSEGTGELFF TGTGCCAGCAGCCACCTAACCAGCGAGGGCACCGGGGAGCTGTTTTTT
TRBJ2-6 . . TRBV24-1 CATEHVSGANVLTF TGTGCCACAGAGCACGTATCTGGGGCCAACGTCCTGACTTTC
TRBJ1-6 . many TRBV28 CASSLNVGGSRPYNSPLHF TGTGCCAGCAGTTTAAACGTGGGGGGCTCGAGGCCCTATAATTCACCCCTCCACTTT
TRBJ2-5 TRBD2 . TRBV18 CASCPGLAGETQYF TGTGCCAGCTGCCCGGGTCTAGCGGGAGAGACCCAGTACTTC
TRBJ2-3 . . TRBV29-1 CSVGMVLTDTQYF TGCAGCGTTGGGATGGTTCTCACAGATACGCAGTATTTT
TRBJ2-7 TRBD2 many TRBV5-1 CASSLGTSAINGEQYF TGCGCCAGCAGCTTGGGGACTAGCGCCATTAATGGCGAGCAGTACTTC
TRBJ2-5 TRBD2 . TRBV20-1 CSGLAGGPRETQYF TGCTCAGGACTAGCGGGGGGGCCGAGAGAGACCCAGTACTTC
TRBJ2-2 TRBD1 . TRBV5-1 CASSGDRHTGELFF TGCGCCAGCAGCGGGGACAGACACACCGGGGAGCTGTTTTTT
TRBJ1-5 . few TRBV5-6 CASSLGPTSNQPQHF TGTGCCAGCAGCCTGGGACCGACCAGCAATCAGCCCCAGCATTTT
TRBJ2-3 . few TRBV24-1 CATSDLSREGTDTQYF TGTGCCACCAGTGATTTAAGCAGGGAGGGCACAGATACGCAGTATTTT
TRBJ2-5 . few TRBV20-1 CSASPVARGQETQYF TGCAGTGCTAGCCCCGTCGCAAGGGGCCAAGAGACCCAGTACTTC
TRBJ2-1 . few TRBV18 CASSPPRLAGEQFF TGTGCCAGCTCACCACCGAGGCTAGCCGGTGAGCAGTTCTTC
TRBJ2-7 TRBD2 many TRBV7-2 CASSALAGPYEQYF TGTGCCAGCAGCGCCCTAGCGGGGCCCTACGAGCAGTACTTC
TRBJ1-5 TRBD1 few TRBV6-2/TRBV6-3 CASSYRPPGQGTDTQHF TGTGCCAGCAGTTACAGACCTCCGGGACAGGGGACAGATACGCAGCATTTT
TRBJ1-1 TRBD1 . TRBV20-1 CSAPDPGQGNTEAFF TGCAGTGCACCTGACCCGGGACAGGGGAACACTGAAGCTTTCTTT
TRBJ2-7 . few TRBV3-1 CASSQVDSLGSYEQYF TGTGCCAGCAGCCAAGTAGACTCCCTCGGGTCCTACGAGCAGTACTTC
TRBJ2-1 TRBD2 . TRBV6-1 CASSNAGGPYNEQFF TGTGCCAGCAGCAACGCGGGGGGGCCATACAATGAGCAGTTCTTC
TRBJ2-2 TRBD1 . TRBV7-8 CASSLTNRGFGTGELFF TGTGCCAGCAGCCTTACTAACAGGGGCTTTGGCACCGGGGAGCTGTTTTTT
TRBJ1-6 . . TRBV20-1 CSAIGLVGSPLHF TGCAGTGCAATCGGACTCGTTGGTTCACCCCTCCACTTT
TRBJ2-2 . few TRBV30 CAWTYGTRELFF TGTGCCTGGACTTACGGGACCCGGGAGCTGTTTTTT
TRBJ2-7 TRBD1 many TRBV10-2 CASSVTTGAYEQYF TGCGCCAGCAGTGTAACTACAGGGGCCTACGAGCAGTACTTC
TRBJ2-3 TRBD2 . TRBV7-2 CASSRTSGLGADTQYF TGTGCCAGCAGCAGGACTAGCGGGCTAGGGGCAGATACGCAGTATTTT
TRBJ2-3 . . TRBV7-2 CASSLVGQTSTDTQYF TGTGCCAGCAGCTTAGTTGGTCAAACTAGCACAGATACGCAGTATTTT
TRBJ2-1 TRBD1 few TRBV7-2 CASRRDRDPYNEQFF TGTGCCAGCAGACGAGACAGGGACCCTTACAATGAGCAGTTCTTC
TRBJ2-7 . . TRBV18 CASSPTRDTYEQYF TGTGCCAGCTCACCAACCCGGGACACCTACGAGCAGTACTTC
TRBJ1-6 TRBD1 once TRBV20-1 CSARRTGSNSPLHF TGCAGTGCTAGACGGACAGGGTCTAATTCACCCCTCCACTTT
TRBJ2-3 TRBD2 few TRBV10-3 CAIKLTSGSTDTQYF TGTGCCATCAAACTGACTAGCGGGAGCACAGATACGCAGTATTTT
TRBJ2-7 . many TRBV20-1 CSAEDTLVMYEQYF TGCAGTGCGGAGGACACCTTAGTGATGTACGAGCAGTACTTC
TRBJ2-7 TRBD1 . TRBV20-1 CSARGYRDSLNEQYF TGCAGTGCTAGAGGATACCGGGACAGTCTCAACGAGCAGTACTTC
TRBJ2-3 . many TRBV29-1 CSVLRGGDTQYF TGCAGCGTCCTCAGGGGTGGAGATACGCAGTATTTT
TRBJ1-5 . . TRBV27 CASNQDGGLNQPQHF TGTGCCAGCAACCAAGACGGGGGTCTCAATCAGCCCCAGCATTTT
TRBJ2-3 TRBD2 . TRBV7-2 CASSLRLAASSTDTQYF TGTGCCAGCAGCTTAAGGCTAGCGGCCTCTAGCACAGATACGCAGTATTTT
TRBJ2-2 . . TRBV9 CASSAIGPGELFF TGTGCCAGCAGTGCAATAGGCCCCGGGGAGCTGTTTTTT
TRBJ1-1 . many TRBV29-1 CSVAENQGNTEAFF TGCAGCGTTGCCGAAAATCAGGGAAACACTGAAGCTTTCTTT
TRBJ2-5 . few TRBV28 CASSLWDQHEETQYF TGTGCCAGCAGTTTGTGGGACCAACACGAAGAGACCCAGTACTTC
TRBJ1-5 TRBD1 . TRBV10-3 CAISETGGVGDQPQHF TGTGCCATCAGTGAGACAGGGGGCGTTGGGGATCAGCCCCAGCATTTT
TRBJ2-7 TRBD2 few TRBV27 CASSRAGFEYEQYF TGTGCCAGCAGTCGAGCGGGATTTGAGTACGAGCAGTACTTC
TRBJ2-2 . . TRBV18 CASSPASITGELFF TGTGCCAGCTCACCTGCTAGTATCACCGGGGAGCTGTTTTTT
TRBJ1-4 . few TRBV11-2 CASSASGWKLFF TGTGCCAGCAGCGCCTCAGGGTGGAAACTGTTTTTT
TRBJ1-1 TRBD1 few TRBV11-3 CASSGGTGEAFF TGTGCCAGCAGCGGAGGGACAGGGGAAGCTTTCTTT
TRBJ2-1 . few TRBV4-3 CASSQATGSSYNEQFF TGCGCCAGCAGCCAGGCCACAGGGAGTTCCTACAATGAGCAGTTCTTC
TRBJ1-4 . many TRBV12-3/TRBV12-4 CASSLPAIRKLFF TGTGCCAGCAGTTTGCCGGCCATACGAAAACTGTTTTTT
TRBJ1-5 . . TRBV7-2 CASSFAANQPQHF TGTGCCAGCAGTTTTGCGGCGAATCAGCCCCAGCATTTT